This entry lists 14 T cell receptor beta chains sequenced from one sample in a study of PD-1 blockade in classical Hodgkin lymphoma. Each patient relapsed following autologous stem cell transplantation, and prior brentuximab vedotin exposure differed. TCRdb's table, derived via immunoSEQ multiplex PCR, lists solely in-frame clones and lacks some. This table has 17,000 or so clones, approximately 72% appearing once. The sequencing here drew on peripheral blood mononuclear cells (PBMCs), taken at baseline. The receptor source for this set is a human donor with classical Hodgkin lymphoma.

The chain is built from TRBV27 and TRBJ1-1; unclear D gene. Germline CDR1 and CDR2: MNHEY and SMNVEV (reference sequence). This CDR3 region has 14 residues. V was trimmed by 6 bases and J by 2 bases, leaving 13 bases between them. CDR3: CASRVAGHNTEAFF. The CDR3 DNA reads TGTGCCAGCAGGGTCGCCGGCCACAACACTGAAGCTTTCTTT.

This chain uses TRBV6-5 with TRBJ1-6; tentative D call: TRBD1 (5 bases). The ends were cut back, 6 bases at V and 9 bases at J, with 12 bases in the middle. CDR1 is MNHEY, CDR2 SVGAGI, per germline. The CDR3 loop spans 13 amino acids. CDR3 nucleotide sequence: TGTGCCAGCAGAGCAGGGTGGGGTTCACCCCTCCACTTT. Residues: CASRAGWGSPLHF.

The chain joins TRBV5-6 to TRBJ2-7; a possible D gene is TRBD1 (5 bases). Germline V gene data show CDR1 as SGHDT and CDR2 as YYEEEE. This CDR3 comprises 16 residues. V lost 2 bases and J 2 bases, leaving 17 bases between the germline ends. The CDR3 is CASSLTGQGSPYEQYF. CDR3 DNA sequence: TGTGCCAGCAGCTTAACCGGGCAGGGATCCCCCTACGAGCAGTACTTC. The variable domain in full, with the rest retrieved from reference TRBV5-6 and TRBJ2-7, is DAGVTQSPTHLIKTRGQQVTLRCSPKSGHDTVSWYQQALGQGPQFIFQYYEEEERQRGNFPDRFSGHQFPNYSSELNVNALLLGDSALYLCASSLTGQGSPYEQYFGPGTRLTVT.

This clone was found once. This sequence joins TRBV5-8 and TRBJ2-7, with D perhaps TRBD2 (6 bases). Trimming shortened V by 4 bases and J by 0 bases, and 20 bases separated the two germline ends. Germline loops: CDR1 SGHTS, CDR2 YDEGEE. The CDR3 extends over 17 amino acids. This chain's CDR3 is CASSLRMTRLSSYEQYF. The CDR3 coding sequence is TGTGCCAGCAGCCTTCGAATGACTAGACTCAGCTCCTACGAGCAGTACTTC.

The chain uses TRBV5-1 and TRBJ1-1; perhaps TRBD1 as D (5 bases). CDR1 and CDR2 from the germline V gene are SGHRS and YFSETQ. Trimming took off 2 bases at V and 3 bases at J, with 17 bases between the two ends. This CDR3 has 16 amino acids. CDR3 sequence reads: CASSLLGVGVDTEAFF. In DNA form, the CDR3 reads TGCGCCAGCAGCTTATTAGGGGTGGGGGTAGACACTGAAGCTTTCTTT.

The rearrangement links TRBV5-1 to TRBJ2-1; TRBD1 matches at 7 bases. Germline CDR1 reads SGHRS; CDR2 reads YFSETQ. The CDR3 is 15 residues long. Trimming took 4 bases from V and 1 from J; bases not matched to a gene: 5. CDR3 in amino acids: CASSETGNSYNEQFF. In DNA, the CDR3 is TGCGCCAGCAGCGAGACAGGGAATTCCTACAATGAGCAGTTCTTC.

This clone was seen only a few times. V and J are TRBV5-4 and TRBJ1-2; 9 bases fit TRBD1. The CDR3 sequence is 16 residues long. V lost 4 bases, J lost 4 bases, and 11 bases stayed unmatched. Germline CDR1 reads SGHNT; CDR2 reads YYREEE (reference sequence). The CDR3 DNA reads TGTGCCAGCAGCGGGGACAGGGCCTTAGGAGGCTATGGCTACACCTTC. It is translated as CASSGDRALGGYGYTF. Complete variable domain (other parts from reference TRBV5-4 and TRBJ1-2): ETGVTQSPTHLIKTRGQQVTLRCSSQSGHNTVSWYQQALGQGPQFIFQYYREEENGRGNFPPRFSGLQFPNYSSELNVNALELDDSALYLCASSGDRALGGYGYTFGSGTRLTVV.

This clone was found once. Here the CDR3 reads CASSSSGSPYEQYF. CDR3 bases: TGTGCCAGCAGCTCCTCGGGTTCACCCTACGAGCAGTACTTC. This chain joins TRBV5-4 and TRBJ2-7; D not resolved. The V and J ends lost 3 bases and 2 bases respectively, with 12 bases between them. The CDR3 covers 14 residues. Germline V lookup: CDR1 SGHNT, CDR2 YYREEE (reference sequence).

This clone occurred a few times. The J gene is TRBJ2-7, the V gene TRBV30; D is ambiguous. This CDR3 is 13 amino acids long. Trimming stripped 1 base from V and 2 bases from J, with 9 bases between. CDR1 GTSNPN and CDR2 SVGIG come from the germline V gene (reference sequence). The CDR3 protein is CAWSGARPYEQYF. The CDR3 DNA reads TGTGCCTGGAGTGGGGCCAGGCCCTACGAGCAGTACTTC.

CDR3 amino acids: CASSLGRARGYTF. CDR3 in DNA: TGTGCCAGCAGCTTGGGCCGTGCGAGGGGCTACACCTTC. The chain employs TRBV5-6 and TRBJ1-2; the D is unclear. Germline V CDR1 and CDR2: SGHDT, YYEEEE. V lost 0 bases to trimming and J lost 8 bases, with 11 bases between them. CDR3 length: 13 residues.

The CDR3 DNA is TGTGCCAGCAGTTACTCTTGGTACACTGAAGCTTTCTTT. Amino acids: CASSYSWYTEAFF. The J gene is TRBJ1-1, the V gene TRBV6-5; D gene unclear. V lost 0 bases and J lost 3, with 5 bases in between. The CDR3 is 13 residues long. From germline, CDR1 is MNHEY and CDR2 SVGAGI.

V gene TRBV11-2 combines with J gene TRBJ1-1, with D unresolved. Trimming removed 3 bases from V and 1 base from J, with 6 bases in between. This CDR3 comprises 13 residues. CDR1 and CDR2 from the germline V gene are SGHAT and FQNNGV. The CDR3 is CASSFTENTEAFF. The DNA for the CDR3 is TGTGCCAGCAGCTTCACAGAGAACACTGAAGCTTTCTTT.

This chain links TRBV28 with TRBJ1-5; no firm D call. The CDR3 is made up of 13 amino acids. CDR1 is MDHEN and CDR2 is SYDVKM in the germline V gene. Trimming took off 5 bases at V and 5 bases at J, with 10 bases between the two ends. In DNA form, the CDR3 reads TGTGCCAGCAGTGAAGGGATTGATCAGCCCCAGCATTTT. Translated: CASSEGIDQPQHF. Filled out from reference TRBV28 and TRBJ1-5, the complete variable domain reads DVKVTQSSRYLVKRTGEKVFLECVQDMDHENMFWYRQDPGLGLRLIYFSYDVKMKEKGDIPEGYSVSREKKERFSLILESASTNQTSMYLCASSEGIDQPQHFGDGTRLSIL.

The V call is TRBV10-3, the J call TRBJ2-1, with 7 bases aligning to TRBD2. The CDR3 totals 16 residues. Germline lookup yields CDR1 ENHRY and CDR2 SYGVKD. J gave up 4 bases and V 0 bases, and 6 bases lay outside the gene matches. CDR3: CAISESELGGYNEQFF. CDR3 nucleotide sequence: TGTGCCATCAGTGAGTCTGAGCTGGGGGGGTACAATGAGCAGTTCTTC.